The TCR beta chain under discussion was sequenced for a study of cytomegalovirus exposure and HLA in healthy donors. PCR used 60 Vbeta primers and 13 Jbeta primers. The method was immunoSEQ multiplex PCR; TCRdb's version includes in-frame clones alone and lacks a portion of them. The sample has about 85,000 clones, 65% to 75% seen once; the top ten hold around 2.3%. The CDR3 loop spans 18 amino acids. The germline V gene encodes CDR1 SGHRS and CDR2 YFSETQ. Trimming removed 3 bases from V and 0 bases from J; junction bases left unmatched: 12. This clone came up a few times. What it binds is not known. Study-level findings and limits: Later analysis identified several of the most significant clusters that appeared linked to common viral pathogens. It was shown in a later analysis that HLA-associated TCR beta chains were more clonally expanded than other, equally common chains. By a later analysis, the bulk of CMV-associated TCR beta chains appeared HLA-restricted. The classifier reportedly diagnosed cytomegalovirus status with high specificity and sensitivity.

This chain uses TRBV5-1 with TRBJ1-1; 9 bases are shared with TRBD1. The sequence was collected from a young man in good health and CMV-seronegative. Sequencing input: PBMCs. CDR3 region: CASSYTGTGRNLNTEAFF. CDR3 DNA: TGCGCCAGCAGCTACACCGGGACAGGGAGGAACCTGAACACTGAAGCTTTCTTT.